Shown below are 13 T cell receptor beta chains from a single sample sequenced in a study of identifying expanded T cells in peripheral blood (dated by TCRdb to the late 2010s). The library was made by the immunoSEQ multiplex PCR assay. Here the immuneACCESS table is served through TCRdb, limited to in-frame sequences with V and J called. Missing clones are a known gap in these copies; in checked studies unresolved V genes cover under half, and the rest lacks a known reason. The sample table contains just under 65,000 clones; only one count was recorded for over 75% of them. Around 4.6% of the sample rests with the top ten. Sequencing input: blood. These receptor sequences come from a person aged 18 to 69 in good health.

CDR3 in amino acids: CASSFLAGSTDTQYF. CDR3 in DNA: TGTGCCAGCAGCTTCTTAGCGGGTAGCACAGATACGCAGTATTTT. The chain links TRBV5-5 to TRBJ2-3; TRBD2 matches at 7 bases. V gave up 2 bases and J gave up 0 bases; unmatched junction bases: 3. Germline values: CDR1 SGHKS, CDR2 YYEKEE (reference sequence). The CDR3 spans 15 residues.

This rearrangement joins TRBV30 to TRBJ1-6; D may be TRBD1 (6 bases). The V gene's germline CDR1 is GTSNPN and CDR2 SVGIG (reference sequence). The ends were cut back, 3 bases at V and 9 bases at J, with 18 bases in the middle. The CDR3 contains 15 residues. CDR3 sequence reads: CAWRRRDIVSSPLHF. CDR3 sequence (DNA): TGTGCCTGGAGACGCCGGGACATCGTGAGTTCACCCCTCCACTTT.

J is TRBJ2-7 and V is TRBV2; unclear D gene. V was pared by 4 bases and J by 0 bases, with 7 bases between. Germline CDR1 SNHLY, CDR2 FYNNEI. This CDR3 is 13 amino acids long. The CDR3 sequence is CASSGRSSYEQYF. The DNA for the CDR3 is TGTGCCAGCAGTGGACGTTCCTCCTACGAGCAGTACTTC.

V is TRBV6-6 and J is TRBJ1-2; D might be TRBD1 (6 bases). Germline CDR1 is MNHNY and CDR2 is SVGAGI (reference sequence). The CDR3 has 15 amino acids. V lost 0 bases and J 3 bases, leaving 11 bases between the germline ends. The CDR3 DNA is TGTGCCAGCAGTTACTCCGGGGGCGCTGACTATGGCTACACCTTC. This gives the protein CASSYSGGADYGYTF.

The CDR3 DNA reads as TGTGCCAGCAGTCTGGACAGTGGTCAGCCCCAGCATTTT. Translating gives CASSLDSGQPQHF. The V gene is TRBV6-6, the J gene TRBJ1-5, with D possibly being TRBD1 (6 bases). The CDR3 is made up of 13 amino acids. Per the germline V gene, CDR1 is MNHNY and CDR2 is SVGAGI (reference sequence). The germline V and J ends were trimmed by 5 bases and 6 bases, with 11 bases remaining between them.

The chain recombines TRBV27 with TRBJ2-7; D is possibly TRBD1 or TRBD2 (5 bases each). V was clipped by 5 bases and J by 2 bases, with 16 bases between them. Germline loops: CDR1 MNHEY, CDR2 SMNVEV (reference sequence). There are 15 residues in the CDR3. The CDR3: CASSINRGVAYEQYF. Here the CDR3 DNA reads TGTGCCAGCAGTATCAACCGGGGCGTTGCCTACGAGCAGTACTTC.

The V call is TRBV7-3, the J call TRBJ2-5; 11 nucleotides agree with TRBD1. V dropped 5 bases and J dropped 5; count of bases not matched to a gene: 10. Germline lookup yields CDR1 SGHTA and CDR2 FQGTGA. The CDR3 is 16 amino acids. The CDR3 protein is CASSASWTGGRETQYF. CDR3 sequence (DNA): TGTGCCAGCAGCGCTAGTTGGACAGGGGGCAGGGAGACCCAGTACTTC. Full variable domain (remainder filled in from reference TRBV7-3 and TRBJ2-5): GAGVSQTPSNKVTEKGKYVELRCDPISGHTALYWYRQSLGQGPEFLIYFQGTGAADDSGLPNDRFFAVRPEGSVSTLKIQRTERGDSAVYLCASSASWTGGRETQYFGPGTRLLVL.

CDR3 nucleotide sequence: TGTGCCAGCAGCTTAGAGGCCTCCTATAATTCACCCCTCCACTTT. Its protein is CASSLEASYNSPLHF. V usage is TRBV11-2 and J usage is TRBJ1-6; D is ambiguous. The CDR3 sequence is 15 residues long. The germline gives CDR1 SGHAT, CDR2 FQNNGV. Trimming left V 0 bases short and J 0 bases short, with 3 bases between.

This chain uses TRBV30 with TRBJ2-2; tentatively, D is TRBD1 (5 bases). Trimming removed 1 base from V and 5 bases from J, with 8 bases in between. CDR1 and CDR2 from the germline V gene are GTSNPN and SVGIG (reference sequence). This CDR3 has 13 amino acids. CDR3 region: CAWSGGGTGELFF. CDR3 coding DNA: TGTGCCTGGAGTGGGGGCGGAACCGGGGAGCTGTTTTTT.

This chain connects TRBV5-1 to TRBJ1-4; TRBD1 agrees at 9 bases. Germline loops: CDR1 SGHRS, CDR2 YFSETQ. The CDR3 is 16 residues long. The ends lost 0 bases at V and 10 bases at J; junction bases unmatched: 10. This CDR3 reads CASSLGGRTGVLKLFF. CDR3 sequence (DNA): TGCGCCAGCAGCTTGGGTGGTCGGACAGGGGTTTTAAAACTGTTTTTT.

The gene calls are TRBV6-1 and TRBJ2-5; perhaps TRBD2 as D (5 bases). CDR1 and CDR2 (germline): MNHNS, SASEGT. V lost 2 bases to trimming and J lost 7 bases, with 17 bases between them. The CDR3 length is 15 residues. The chain's CDR3 is CASSERAGWTGTQYF. The CDR3 nucleotides read TGTGCCAGCAGTGAAAGGGCAGGATGGACTGGGACCCAGTACTTC.

This clone has more than one count but fewer than ten. The gene calls are TRBV28 and TRBJ1-4; D unresolved. CDR3 length: 13 amino acids. Deletions cut 7 bases from V and 1 base from J, with 7 bases between. CDR1 MDHEN and CDR2 SYDVKM come from the germline V gene. The CDR3 loop reads CASKQRTNEKLFF. The DNA of the CDR3 is TGTGCCAGCAAACAGCGAACTAATGAAAAACTGTTTTTT.

The J gene is TRBJ1-1, the V gene TRBV5-4, with D possibly TRBD1 on 6 matching bases. The V gene lost 0 bases and the J gene lost 5 bases, with 14 bases spanning the gap. Germline assignment: CDR1 SGHNT and CDR2 YYREEE (reference sequence). CDR3 length equals 15 residues. In nucleotides, the CDR3 is TGTGCCAGCAGCTTGGCGGGGGGGGCTAAGACTGAAGCTTTCTTT. Translation: CASSLAGGAKTEAFF.